This is a list of T cell receptor beta chains from one sample in a study of T cells in Graves' hyperthyroidism and ophthalmopathy. From the multiplex PCR reads, TCRdb called clonotypes with MiXCR, one entry per CDR3 protein. The sample gives around 270,000 distinct CDR3 sequences, 15% to 20% of which show up once; 35% to 40% is in the top ten. What was sequenced was blood. These receptors were collected from a man between 45 and 60 years old with Graves' ophthalmopathy. CDR3s include the opening cysteine and the closing phenylalanine or tryptophan. D genes are given only for firm matches. Not every row has a clone size; where given, it reads once, few, many or a size class.

V: TRBV20-1; D: TRBD2; size: many; J: TRBJ2-7; DNA: TGCAGTGCTAGCAGCAGCGGGATAGGATCCTACGAGCAGTACTTC; CDR3: CSASSSGIGSYEQYF
V: TRBV12-3/TRBV12-4; D: TRBD2; size: many; J: TRBJ2-3; DNA: TGTGCCAGCAGTTTACTAGCGGCGGTTAAAGATACGCAGTATTTT; CDR3: CASSLLAAVKDTQYF
V: TRBV20-1; D: TRBD2; size: many; J: TRBJ2-3; DNA: TGCAGTGCGCCGAGCGGGAGGGCCGTGGATACGCAGTATTTT; CDR3: CSAPSGRAVDTQYF
V: TRBV6-5; D: -; size: few; J: TRBJ2-1; DNA: TGTGCCAGCAGTTACTCGGCCGGGGGGCGAGGCGATGAGCAGTTCTTC; CDR3: CASSYSAGGRGDEQFF
V: TRBV2; D: -; size: few; J: TRBJ2-3; DNA: TGTGCCAGCAGTGAACCCTTCGGGGGTCTCACAGATACGCAGTATTTT; CDR3: CASSEPFGGLTDTQYF
V: TRBV4-2; D: -; size: -; J: TRBJ2-7; DNA: TGTGCCAGCAGCCAGCGGCGAGGTGACGAGCAGTACTTC; CDR3: CASSQRRGDEQYF
V: TRBV20-1; D: -; size: many; J: TRBJ1-1; DNA: TGCAGTGTTAAGGAAGCCGGGAGGAACACTGAAGCTTTCTTT; CDR3: CSVKEAGRNTEAFF
V: TRBV11-3; D: -; size: many; J: TRBJ1-6; DNA: TGTGCCAGCAGCTTCTCGGGGGATAATTCACCCCTCCACTTT; CDR3: CASSFSGDNSPLHF
V: TRBV12-3/TRBV12-4; D: TRBD2; size: -; J: TRBJ2-1; DNA: TGTGCCAGCAGTTTAGCGCTGGGACTAGCGGGAGGGCGGAGCTCCTACAATGAGCAGTTCTTC; CDR3: CASSLALGLAGGRSSYNEQFF
V: TRBV4-2; D: -; size: few; J: TRBJ2-2; DNA: TGTGCCAGCAGCCAAAGGGGAAGTGCGAACACCGGGGAGCTGTTTTTT; CDR3: CASSQRGSANTGELFF
V: TRBV7-8; D: -; size: many; J: TRBJ2-5; DNA: TGTGCCAGCAGCTTGGGGACGACCCAGTACTTC; CDR3: CASSLGTTQYF
V: TRBV28; D: TRBD1; size: many; J: TRBJ1-5; DNA: TGTGCCAGCAGCCTCTTCCCCCGACAGGGGGCAAGGCAGCCCCAGCATTTT; CDR3: CASSLFPRQGARQPQHF
V: TRBV6-1; D: -; size: many; J: TRBJ2-5; DNA: TGTGCCAGCAGTTATCAGGAGGGGGAGACCCAGTACTTC; CDR3: CASSYQEGETQYF
V: TRBV28; D: -; size: -; J: TRBJ2-3; DNA: TGTGCCAGCATATCCGGGCGACGCACAGATACGCAGTATTTT; CDR3: CASISGRRTDTQYF
V: TRBV2; D: -; size: -; J: TRBJ1-1; DNA: TGTGCCATTCGTGAAGGGGCCCTGGGTACTGAAGCTTTCTTT; CDR3: CAIREGALGTEAFF
V: TRBV3-1; D: -; size: few; J: TRBJ2-7; DNA: TGTGCCAGCAGCCAAAGCACCGGGGCTCGCGAGCAGTACTTC; CDR3: CASSQSTGAREQYF
V: TRBV6-1; D: TRBD2; size: few; J: TRBJ2-1; DNA: TGTGCCAGCAGTGAAGCAGCACTAGCGGCTTACAATGAGCAGTTCTTC; CDR3: CASSEAALAAYNEQFF
V: TRBV14; D: -; size: few; J: TRBJ1-1; DNA: TGTGCCAGCAGCGTGAGGGGGGTCGGTACTGAAGCTTTCTTT; CDR3: CASSVRGVGTEAFF
V: TRBV5-1; D: -; size: few; J: TRBJ1-1; DNA: TGCGCCAGCAGCTCAGTCGACAGGAACACTGAAGCTTTCTTT; CDR3: CASSSVDRNTEAFF
V: TRBV28; D: -; size: many; J: TRBJ2-7; DNA: TGTGCCAGCCACCCAACACAGGGACCCACCTACGAGCAGTACTTC; CDR3: CASHPTQGPTYEQYF
V: TRBV30; D: -; size: few; J: TRBJ2-7; DNA: TGTGCCTGGGACGCGGGTTCGTACGAGCAGTACTTC; CDR3: CAWDAGSYEQYF
V: TRBV5-6; D: -; size: few; J: TRBJ1-5; DNA: TGTGCCAGCAGCTTGGGGGGTGGTGATCAGCCCCAGCATTTT; CDR3: CASSLGGGDQPQHF
V: TRBV6-1; D: TRBD1; size: -; J: TRBJ2-5; DNA: TGTGCCAGCAGTGGCCGGGACAGCCCCGCGCCAGGGCTCGCGGAGTTTGACTTC; CDR3: CASSGRDSPAPGLAEFDF
V: TRBV19; D: TRBD2; size: -; J: TRBJ2-3; DNA: TGTGCCAGTAGTATAGAGGGACTAGCGGGAGGGCCAAGCACAGATACGCAGTATTTT; CDR3: CASSIEGLAGGPSTDTQYF
V: TRBV5-1; D: -; size: many; J: TRBJ2-7; DNA: TGCGCCAGCAGCTTGCGCGAGGGAGATGAGCAGTACTTC; CDR3: CASSLREGDEQYF
V: TRBV30; D: -; size: -; J: TRBJ1-2; DNA: TGTGCCTGGAGGCGGGGTGGAGGCTACACCTTC; CDR3: CAWRRGGGYTF
V: TRBV7-8; D: TRBD1; size: many; J: TRBJ2-2; DNA: TGTGCCAGCAGCTCGGACAGGGCGGGCACCGGGGAGCTGTTTTTT; CDR3: CASSSDRAGTGELFF
V: TRBV24-1; D: -; size: many; J: TRBJ2-7; DNA: TGTGCCACCAGTGATTCTTCCCGCGAGCAGTACTTC; CDR3: CATSDSSREQYF
V: TRBV3-1; D: -; size: -; J: TRBJ2-1; DNA: TGTGCCAGCAGCCAAGATCTCTCGTTTAATGAGCAGTTCTTC; CDR3: CASSQDLSFNEQFF
V: TRBV29-1; D: TRBD1; size: few; J: TRBJ2-7; DNA: TGCAGCGTCCGACGACAGGGGGGGGAGCAGTACTTC; CDR3: CSVRRQGGEQYF
V: TRBV30; D: -; size: -; J: TRBJ2-2; DNA: TGTGCCTGGAGGGCAGGGCAGATTTACACCGGGGAGCTGTTTTTT; CDR3: CAWRAGQIYTGELFF
V: TRBV9; D: -; size: -; J: TRBJ2-1; DNA: TGTGCCAGCAGCGTAGCGGGGAATGAGCAGTTCTTC; CDR3: CASSVAGNEQFF
V: TRBV28; D: TRBD1; size: -; J: TRBJ2-5; DNA: TGTGCCAGCAGTTTAGGGCTTGGGACAGGGGCACTCGAAGAGACCCAGTGCTTC; CDR3: CASSLGLGTGALEETQCF
V: TRBV20-1; D: -; size: -; J: TRBJ2-1; DNA: TGCAGTGCTCCGAAATTAGCGGGACAGAGTGAGCAGTTCTTC; CDR3: CSAPKLAGQSEQFF
V: TRBV11-2; D: -; size: many; J: TRBJ2-5; DNA: TGTGCCAGCAGGGTAACAGGGAGCCAAGAGACCCAGTACTTC; CDR3: CASRVTGSQETQYF
V: TRBV29-1; D: -; size: once; J: TRBJ2-7; DNA: TGCAGCGTTGCGGGATCCTACGAGCAGTACTTC; CDR3: CSVAGSYEQYF
V: TRBV7-8; D: TRBD1; size: many; J: TRBJ2-7; DNA: TGTGCCAGCAGCCTCTTGACCGGGACAGCGTTTGGCGAGCAGTACTTC; CDR3: CASSLLTGTAFGEQYF
V: TRBV28; D: TRBD2; size: once; J: TRBJ2-5; DNA: TGTGCCAGCAGTCCCCTGACTAGCGGGAGGACCCAAGAGACCCAGTACTTC; CDR3: CASSPLTSGRTQETQYF
V: TRBV3-1; D: -; size: many; J: TRBJ2-5; DNA: TGTGCCAGCAGCCAAATCTGGGGTGTCCAGTACTTC; CDR3: CASSQIWGVQYF
V: TRBV24-1; D: -; size: -; J: TRBJ1-2; DNA: TGTGCCACCAGTGCCGTGGGGGGCAGTAGCTACACCTTC; CDR3: CATSAVGGSSYTF
V: TRBV3-1; D: -; size: many; J: TRBJ2-3; DNA: TGTGCCAGCAGCCAAGACGTAAAGACTCTAGGAGCAGATACGCAGTATTTT; CDR3: CASSQDVKTLGADTQYF
V: TRBV6-5; D: TRBD1; size: few; J: TRBJ1-2; DNA: TGTGCCAGCAGTTACTCGGGGACAGGCTATGGCCACACCTTC; CDR3: CASSYSGTGYGHTF
V: TRBV7-6; D: -; size: few; J: TRBJ2-5; DNA: TGTGCCAGCAGTTCCCGGTCGGAGACCCAGTACTTC; CDR3: CASSSRSETQYF
V: TRBV3-1; D: -; size: few; J: TRBJ2-4; DNA: TGTGCCAGCAGCTCATCTCGCCGGGGTTTAGCCAAAAACATTCAGTACTTC; CDR3: CASSSSRRGLAKNIQYF
V: TRBV10-3; D: TRBD2; size: -; J: TRBJ2-3; DNA: TGTGCCATCGGATTGGGAGGACTAGCGGGGACCACAGATACGCAGTATTTT; CDR3: CAIGLGGLAGTTDTQYF
V: TRBV4-1; D: TRBD2; size: few; J: TRBJ2-1; DNA: TGCGCCAGCAGCCAAGATCTTGTAGCGGGTGAGCAGTTCTTC; CDR3: CASSQDLVAGEQFF
V: TRBV18; D: TRBD2; size: -; J: TRBJ2-7; DNA: TGTGCCAGCTCAACTAGCGGGAGCCCCTACGAGCAGTACTTC; CDR3: CASSTSGSPYEQYF
V: TRBV24-1; D: TRBD1; size: -; J: TRBJ2-7; DNA: TGTGCCACCAGTGATTCGACAGGGCGGGCGCAGTACTTC; CDR3: CATSDSTGRAQYF
V: TRBV7-9; D: -; size: many; J: TRBJ1-4; DNA: TGTGCCAGCAGCTTAGTTGGGGATCGTAATGAAAAACTGTTTTTT; CDR3: CASSLVGDRNEKLFF
V: TRBV13; D: -; size: -; J: TRBJ2-6; DNA: TGTGCCAGCAGCTTCGGACAGTCTGGGGCCAACGTCCTGACTTTC; CDR3: CASSFGQSGANVLTF
V: TRBV5-6; D: -; size: -; J: TRBJ2-7; DNA: TGTGCCAGCAGCGGCGGGACGGCCTACGAGCAGTACTTC; CDR3: CASSGGTAYEQYF
V: TRBV5-1; D: -; size: -; J: TRBJ2-7; DNA: TGCGCCAGCAGCTTGAGTCGGGAGAAATACGAGCAGTACTTC; CDR3: CASSLSREKYEQYF
V: TRBV5-1; D: -; size: few; J: TRBJ2-7; DNA: TGCGCCAGCACCCCGAGTGGCGGTAGCTCCTACGAGCAGTACTTC; CDR3: CASTPSGGSSYEQYF
V: TRBV28; D: -; size: -; J: TRBJ1-1; DNA: TGTGCCAGCAGTCCCCCGGGCAGGATGAACACTGAAGCTTTCTTT; CDR3: CASSPPGRMNTEAFF
V: TRBV2; D: -; size: many; J: TRBJ2-1; DNA: TGTGCCAGCAGCCCCGGTCGGGTCGAGCAGTTCTTC; CDR3: CASSPGRVEQFF
V: TRBV6-1; D: TRBD2; size: many; J: TRBJ2-1; DNA: TGTGCCAGCAGGAATAGCGGGAGGAGGGATCCCAATGAGCAGTTCTTC; CDR3: CASRNSGRRDPNEQFF
V: TRBV7-9; D: -; size: -; J: TRBJ1-2; DNA: TGTGCCAGCAGCCCGTTAACCGGCTATGGCTACACCTTC; CDR3: CASSPLTGYGYTF
V: TRBV13; D: -; size: -; J: TRBJ2-2; DNA: TGTGCCAGAAGCCCCCGGGGCGGGGTCACCGGGGAGCTGTTTTTT; CDR3: CARSPRGGVTGELFF
V: TRBV28; D: TRBD1; size: -; J: TRBJ1-2; DNA: TGTGCCAGCAGAACCGACACTTTCCGGGACAGGGGGCGGTATGGCTACACCTTC; CDR3: CASRTDTFRDRGRYGYTF